This T cell receptor beta chain came from a study of T-cell reconstitution after alpha-beta-depleted transplantation in children. Construction of the TCRbeta library involved unique molecular identifiers. TCRdb re-called the PCR reads with MiXCR, one entry per CDR3 protein. Here the sample spans some 520,000 distinct CDR3 sequences, 32% being singletons. The CDR3 is 15 residues long. Germline V gene data show CDR1 as SGDLS and CDR2 as YYNGEE. The V gene lost 0 bases and the J gene lost 1 base, with 8 bases spanning the gap. The genes are TRBV9 and TRBJ1-5; no firm D call. The TCR comes from a human donor who donated a stem cell graft to a child with aplastic anemia. This specimen consisted of PBMCs from the stem cell graft donor, obtained from the stem cell graft. Here the CDR3 DNA reads TGTGCCAGCAGCGTAGGTGAGGTCAGCAATCAGCCCCAGCATTTT. Residues: CASSVGEVSNQPQHF.